This T cell receptor beta chain derives from a study of blood T cell repertoires in COVID-19. Study information: Sample material is recorded as cDNA or gDNA derived from T cells, B-cell-depleted T cells, or PBMCs.

There are 12 residues in the CDR3. V lost 5 bases and J lost 8, with 13 bases in between. Per germline, CDR1 MNHEY and CDR2 SVGEGT. Authors' methods: Reference gene primer amplification yielded estimated nucleated cell counts. Sequenced by immunoSEQ multiplex PCR; TCRdb stores in-frame clones only, minus some. V, J and clone size derive from that table, while D and trimming were established from the DNA sequence. The sample lists about 350,000 clones, around 87% occurring once. Sequenced input: peripheral blood. The chain recombines TRBV6-2 or TRBV6-3 with TRBJ2-7, with D possibly being TRBD2 (5 bases). The clonotype comes from a woman aged 45-60 years with COVID-19, enrolled during active disease. The CDR3 region is CASSLWTLKQYF. CDR3 DNA: TGTGCCAGCAGTCTCTGGACTCTCAAGCAGTACTTC.